This T cell receptor (beta chain) was documented in a study of blood T cell repertoires in COVID-19 (TCRdb year 2020). In terms of the full investigation: Collaborator samples came from the United States, Italy and Spain and covered acute and convalescent phases of COVID-19. Where available, HLA class I and class II types were obtained from metadata supplied by the sample provider rather than from assay-based typing. Samples came from the ongoing ImmuneRACE study (first 160 participants) plus 1,254 subjects from 6 global collaborators. A freely available public database, intended as a resource for researchers studying the immune response to SARS-CoV-2, is where the repertoires were released. The dataset comprised deeply sampled blood TCRbeta repertoires from subjects exposed to, actively infected with, or recovered from COVID-19. Nearly every sample came with metadata listing a de-identified subject ID, COVID-19 status, age in years and sex. The prospective study material was composed of cDNA or gDNA derived from T cells, B-cell-depleted T cells, or PBMCs. Study-wide findings and limitations: Clinical and demographic metadata were provided uncurated, with the amount varying by source and participant.

TCRbeta CDR3 regions were amplified from genomic DNA by means of the immunoSEQ Assay, a bias-controlled multiplex PCR. Turning to the authors' computational methods: Nucleated cell counts per sample were estimated from amplification of reference gene primers within the assay. Sequence reads were collapsed and filtered to measure the absolute abundance of every unique TCRbeta CDR3 rearrangement. For each sample, productive Simpson clonality was calculated as the square root of Simpson's diversity index across productive rearrangements. Held by TCRdb, this immuneACCESS table contains in-frame sequences only and omits some clones. Under half of the omission traces to an unresolved V gene where checked; the cause of the rest is unknown. V and J calls and clone size are copied from that table; D and trimming were computed from the DNA. This sample holds over 140,000 clones; about three quarters were observed only once. The ten top clones hold roughly 9% of the sample.

CDR3 length: 14 amino acids, cysteine to phenylalanine. The retained sequence is limited to the CDR3, 42 bases, with the frame set at the first base. Based on the germline V gene (reference sequence), the CDR1 and CDR2 sequences are LNHDA and SQIVND. Germline trimming: 3 bases from V, 3 bases from J; junction bases outside gene matches: 2. Whole blood was collected in K2EDTA tubes by collaborating institutions according to the institutions' own protocols. For TCRbeta analysis, collaborators shipped samples as frozen whole blood, isolated PBMCs, or DNA extracted from either of those sample types. As regards this clone: Its antigen specificity is not known. No quality values exist for individual bases; no much larger clone is one base distant.

Input material: peripheral blood. Here the chain combines TRBV19 and TRBJ2-7, and TRBD1 aligns with 10 junction nucleotides. This TCR was recovered from a woman aged 45-60 years with active or convalescent COVID-19. The DNA reads as follows: TGTGCCAGTAGTATCCGGGACAGGGGCTACGAGCAGTACTTC. This is translated as CASSIRDRGYEQYF.